This T cell receptor beta chain was captured in a study of beta chain features in type 1 diabetes. This clone has a handful of counts. Since all of the isolated RNA was reverse transcribed, expressed TCRB transcripts were what got sequenced. TCRdb keeps only in-frame clones here, not all; method: immunoSEQ multiplex PCR. In the table there are 130,000 to 150,000 clones, 6.5% to 8.5% of which are singletons. Purity of each sorted population was above 98%. The clonotype originates from a woman under 40 in good health. The specimen sequenced was central memory CD4+ T cells from blood.

For the CDR3, the DNA is TGCGCCAGCAGCCAAGTGAGTGGGAGCCCTAGGGACATTCAGTACTTC. This codes for CASSQVSGSPRDIQYF. The chain employs TRBV4-1 and TRBJ2-4; D may be TRBD2 (5 bases). The CDR3 sequence is 16 residues long. V lost 1 base to trimming and J lost 8 bases, with 18 bases between them. Germline V gives CDR1 MGHRA, CDR2 YSYEKL.